This T cell receptor (beta chain) was sequenced during a study of breast tumors, draining lymph nodes, adjacent tissues (dated by TCRdb to the mid-2010s). Some background on the complete study: In breast cancer patients, the study compared the TCR beta repertoires of tumor, adjacent nontumor tissue and axillary lymph nodes. The study was designed to assess the relationships and possible T-cell exchange between tumor, surrounding tissue and draining lymph node repertoires in human breast cancer. The research as a whole found: The study presented the conclusion that tumor T cells originate in lymph nodes as consistent with a hypothesis, not as something directly demonstrated. Tumors showed preferential V and J gene usage, and their T-cell repertoire diversity fell below that of lymph nodes yet above that of nontumor tissue. The data were judged consistent with most tumor T cells deriving from the lymph node and then expanding within tumor tissue. Tumor and nontumor tissue repertoires were found to be significantly more similar in luminal-like than in basal-like breast cancer.

This clonotype has a count of ten or more. What antigen it recognizes has not been identified. Qualities for individual bases were not recorded, and no much larger clone is one base off. Lymph node samples were obtained from the axillary draining lymph nodes of breast cancer patients. Sequencing was carried out with an Illumina HiSeq 2000. Multiplex PCR amplification was used to build the TCR beta chain libraries. The amplified TCR beta chain products were analyzed by high-throughput sequencing. TCRdb ran its own pipeline on the public reads, namely fastp trimming at Q25 and MiXCR clone calling, and kept in-frame beta chains. Identical CDR3 protein sequences are pooled into one entry, listed with their most common genes and DNA. A total of 85,000 to 130,000 distinct CDR3 sequences appear in this sample, less than 40% of them only once. The top ten clones comprise around 5.9% of the sample. Measured from the cysteine to the phenylalanine, the CDR3 is 16 residues long. Only the CDR3 part of the read is kept: 48 bases, read in frame from the first base. CDR1 and CDR2 (SEHNR, FQNEAQ) derive from the germline V gene (reference sequence). A distance of 14 bases separates the germline ends of V and J, which lose 5 bases and 0 bases respectively.

The sequenced material came from axillary lymph node tissue. This receptor was identified in a female donor with breast cancer. Some clones in this sample may be carry-over from other donors' samples. The rearrangement combines TRBV7-9 with TRBJ1-3, with an unclear D gene assignment. DNA sequence: TGTGCCAGCAGCCGAACCCTTTGCCCCTCTGGAAACACCATATATTTT. It is translated as CASSRTLCPSGNTIYF.